These 29 T cell receptor beta chains share one sample of origin, sequenced in a study (dated by TCRdb to 2015 to 2016). Library preparation employed RT-PCR. This sample was sequenced with an Illumina MiSeq. Using fastp at Q25 and MiXCR, TCRdb reprocessed the public reads and kept productive beta chains. Rows merge per CDR3 protein into single entries with the most common DNA and genes. The sample yields approximately 720,000 distinct CDR3 sequences; approximately 15% were counted once. The ten biggest clones cover 3.6% of the sample. The sequenced material came from memory CD4+ T cells from blood. The receptors shown here come from a female donor in good health, serving as a healthy control.

This clonotype has ten or more counts. This chain links TRBV7-9 with TRBJ1-2; D remains unclear. Germline V CDR1 and CDR2: SEHNR, FQNEAQ (reference sequence). Trimming shortened V by 0 bases and J by 7 bases, and 9 bases separated the two germline ends. The CDR3 contains 13 residues. Here the CDR3 DNA reads TGTGCCAGCAGCTTAGCGGAAGGGAGTGGCTACACCTTC. As protein: CASSLAEGSGYTF.

In its sample, this clonotype was seen a few times. The chain is built from TRBV28 and TRBJ2-7; 7 bases align to TRBD1. The CDR3 contains 12 residues. CDR1 MDHEN and CDR2 SYDVKM come from the germline V gene. V was pared by 10 bases and J by 7 bases, with 10 bases of the junction left unmatched. CDR3 sequence reads: CATRTGDGEQYF. CDR3 sequence (DNA): TGTGCCACAAGGACAGGTGATGGGGAGCAGTACTTC.

This clonotype was observed many times. The genes are TRBV20-1 and TRBJ1-2; no clear D gene. Germline V gene lookup returns CDR1 DFQATT and CDR2 SNEGSKA (reference sequence). Trimming took off 6 bases at V and 1 base at J, with 9 bases between the two ends. This CDR3 comprises 12 residues. CDR3 amino acids: CSAWTSNYGYTF. The CDR3 DNA follows: TGCAGTGCCTGGACTAGTAACTATGGCTACACCTTC.

The chain links TRBV20-1 to TRBJ1-6; 7 positions agree with TRBD1. CDR3 length: 20 amino acids. Per the germline V gene, CDR1 is DFQATT and CDR2 is SNEGSKA (reference sequence). J gave up 0 bases and V 0 bases, and 14 bases lay outside the gene matches. The CDR3 sequence: CSARESLTLTGSSYNSPLHF. The CDR3 nucleotides are TGCAGTGCTAGAGAGTCCCTTACATTGACAGGGAGCTCCTATAATTCACCCCTCCACTTT.

The chain combines TRBV4-2 with TRBJ2-5; 11 nucleotides match TRBD1. With V trimmed by 0 bases and J by 4 bases, 10 bases remained unmatched. The CDR3 contains 18 residues. The germline V gene has CDR1 LGHNA and CDR2 YNFKEQ. CDR3: CASSQDNRGQGAGETQYF. The CDR3 DNA sequence: TGTGCCAGCAGCCAAGATAACCGAGGACAGGGGGCTGGAGAGACCCAGTACTTC.

The chain couples TRBV20-1 to TRBJ2-3; D unclear. The germline CDR1 and CDR2 sequences are DFQATT and SNEGSKA (reference sequence). The V end was cut by 1 base, the J end by 0 bases, with 11 bases between. The CDR3 loop spans 15 amino acids. The CDR3 nucleotides read TGCAGTGCTAGAGTGGCGCTCCATAGCACAGATACGCAGTATTTT. Its translation: CSARVALHSTDTQYF.

This clonotype was detected only a few times. The rearrangement links TRBV4-2 to TRBJ1-2, with D perhaps matching TRBD1 (6 bases). Germline CDR1 is LGHNA and CDR2 is YNFKEQ. There are 14 residues in the CDR3. V lost 5 bases to trimming and J lost 3 bases, with 13 bases between them. CDR3 loop: CASSYRTADYGYTF. The DNA of the CDR3 is TGTGCCAGCAGCTACCGGACAGCTGACTATGGCTACACCTTC.

The chain recombines TRBV30 with TRBJ1-2; D uncertain. The germline V and J ends were trimmed by 4 bases and 3 bases, with 6 bases remaining between them. Germline loops: CDR1 GTSNPN, CDR2 SVGIG (reference sequence). This CDR3 has 11 amino acids. CDR3 sequence: CAWTEYYGYTF. CDR3 DNA: TGTGCCTGGACCGAATACTATGGCTACACCTTC.

The V gene is TRBV24-1, the J gene TRBJ2-1, with 9 bases identical to TRBD1. The CDR3 is 16 residues long. Germline V CDR1 and CDR2: KGHDR, SFDVKD. V lost 12 bases and J lost 6; bases outside the gene matches: 17. The CDR3 sequence is CAAGGSGTGSINEQFF. For the CDR3, the DNA is TGTGCCGCCGGCGGCTCCGGGACAGGGTCAATCAATGAGCAGTTCTTC.

This clonotype was recorded a few times. The chain combines TRBV7-2 with TRBJ1-3; TRBD1 aligns across 8 bases. The junction had 7 bases not matched to a gene; V was cut back by 1 base and J by 2 bases. CDR3 length equals 17 residues. Per germline, CDR1 SGHTA and CDR2 FQGNSA. The CDR3 nucleotides are TGTGCCAGCAGCTTAGGGGACAGGAGAAAGACTGGAAACACCATATATTTT. Protein: CASSLGDRRKTGNTIYF.

This clonotype appeared many times. The V call is TRBV29-1, the J call TRBJ2-5, with no clear D. The germline V gene has CDR1 SQVTM and CDR2 ANQGSEA. Trimming took off 3 bases at V and 0 bases at J, with 11 bases between the two ends. The CDR3 has 14 amino acids. CDR3 region: CSVDSTLYQETQYF. CDR3 coding DNA: TGCAGCGTTGACAGCACCCTGTACCAAGAGACCCAGTACTTC. Full variable domain (remainder filled in from reference TRBV29-1 and TRBJ2-5): SAVISQKPSRDICQRGTSLTIQCQVDSQVTMMFWYRQQPGQSLTLIATANQGSEATYESGFVIDKFPISRPNLTFSTLTVSNMSPEDSSIYLCSVDSTLYQETQYFGPGTRLLVL.

This clonotype was counted at least ten times. The V and J genes are TRBV6-5 and TRBJ2-1; D uncertain. Trimming removed 2 bases at V and 1 base at J, with 9 bases between. CDR1 MNHEY and CDR2 SVGAGI come from the germline V gene. The CDR3 is made up of 15 amino acids. The CDR3 protein is CASSYGGVSYNEQFF. The CDR3 nucleotides read TGTGCCAGCAGTTACGGTGGGGTATCCTACAATGAGCAGTTCTTC.

This clonotype was observed a few times. The V gene is TRBV5-1, the J gene TRBJ2-1; TRBD2 agrees at 8 bases. The germline V gene encodes CDR1 SGHRS and CDR2 YFSETQ. Trimming removed 7 bases from V and 4 bases from J; junction bases left unmatched: 7. CDR3 length: 14 amino acids. CDR3 sequence reads: CASRILAAYNEQFF. In DNA, the CDR3 is TGCGCCAGCCGAATACTAGCGGCTTACAATGAGCAGTTCTTC.

This clonotype was counted only a few times. CDR3 region: CSAEVGLAGAASTYEQYF. CDR3 nucleotide sequence: TGCAGTGCTGAAGTCGGACTAGCGGGGGCCGCCTCTACATACGAGCAGTACTTC. V gene TRBV20-1 combines with J gene TRBJ2-7; 13 bases agree with TRBD2. The V segment lost 5 bases and the J segment 4 bases; nucleotides outside the gene matches: 17. Germline V gene sequence: CDR1 DFQATT, CDR2 SNEGSKA (reference sequence). CDR3 length equals 18 residues.

This rearrangement joins TRBV7-9 to TRBJ2-3, with D unresolved. Germline assignment: CDR1 SEHNR and CDR2 FQNEAQ (reference sequence). This CDR3 is built from 12 residues. Trimming took 5 bases from V and 5 from J, leaving 8 bases between them. This CDR3 reads CASSQIRDTQYF. For the CDR3, the DNA is TGTGCCAGCAGCCAAATCCGAGATACGCAGTATTTT.

The V gene is TRBV10-2, the J gene TRBJ2-7; D possibly corresponds to TRBD2 (7 bases). The CDR3 runs 16 residues. V was pared by 6 bases and J by 7 bases, with 25 bases between. Per germline, CDR1 WSHSY and CDR2 SAAADI. The CDR3 protein is CASRKTGTTEGREQYF. DNA for the CDR3: TGCGCCAGCAGGAAAACAGGGACTACCGAGGGGAGGGAGCAGTACTTC.

The J gene is TRBJ1-6, the V gene TRBV5-5; no definite D call. The CDR3 covers 14 residues. V was trimmed by 0 bases and J by 10 bases, leaving 11 bases between them. CDR1 is SGHKS, CDR2 YYEKEE, per germline (reference sequence). CDR3 coding DNA: TGTGCCAGCAGCTTGGTAGGCGAAGAGTCACCCCTCCACTTT. Its translation is CASSLVGEESPLHF.

The rearrangement links TRBV6-1 to TRBJ1-5; D unresolved. Deletions cut 4 bases from V and 7 bases from J, with 11 bases between. Germline CDR1 is MNHNS and CDR2 is SASEGT. The CDR3 is 13 residues long. Here the CDR3 DNA reads TGTGCCAGCAGTGGGGAACTAAGACAGCCCCAGCATTTT. Translation: CASSGELRQPQHF.

This clonotype was detected ten times or more. The chain combines TRBV5-1 with TRBJ2-3; 8 bases fit TRBD2. Per the germline V gene, CDR1 is SGHRS and CDR2 is YFSETQ. The V and J ends lost 0 bases and 4 bases, in that order; junction bases with no gene match: 4. The CDR3 has 15 residues. CDR3 in amino acids: CASSLGLAGPDTQYF. CDR3 nucleotides: TGCGCCAGCAGCTTGGGTCTAGCGGGCCCAGATACGCAGTATTTT. The complete variable domain, with remaining parts taken from reference TRBV5-1 and TRBJ2-3, reads KAGVTQTPRYLIKTRGQQVTLSCSPISGHRSVSWYQQTPGQGLQFLFEYFSETQRNKGNFPGRFSGRQFSNSRSEMNVSTLELGDSALYLCASSLGLAGPDTQYFGPGTRLTVL.

The rearrangement links TRBV24-1 to TRBJ2-3, with TRBD2 as a possible D gene (5 bases). CDR1 and CDR2 (germline): KGHDR, SFDVKD. V was pared by 0 bases and J by 8 bases, with 14 bases between. There are 15 residues in the CDR3. CDR3 loop: CATSDLASSQSTQYF. In DNA form, the CDR3 reads TGTGCCACCAGTGATTTGGCATCTAGCCAGAGTACGCAGTATTTT.

This chain connects TRBV5-1 to TRBJ2-1; 10 bases line up with TRBD1. Germline V gives CDR1 SGHRS, CDR2 YFSETQ. Trimming at V came to 4 bases and at J to 4 bases, leaving 5 bases not matched to a gene. This CDR3 region has 15 residues. The CDR3 DNA is TGCGCCAGCAGCGATCCGGGACAGGGGTACAATGAGCAGTTCTTC. Its protein product is CASSDPGQGYNEQFF. Together with reference TRBV5-1 and TRBJ2-1, the CDR3 gives the full variable domain: KAGVTQTPRYLIKTRGQQVTLSCSPISGHRSVSWYQQTPGQGLQFLFEYFSETQRNKGNFPGRFSGRQFSNSRSEMNVSTLELGDSALYLCASSDPGQGYNEQFFGPGTRLTVL.

This clonotype was counted a few times. V usage is TRBV5-1 and J usage is TRBJ1-1; no firm D call. V gave up 2 bases and J gave up 1 base, with 15 bases separating them. Germline V gene data show CDR1 as SGHRS and CDR2 as YFSETQ. The CDR3 is 16 residues long. CDR3 residues: CASSLGSGSQNTEAFF. In DNA form, the CDR3 reads TGCGCCAGCAGCTTAGGGTCAGGATCACAGAACACTGAAGCTTTCTTT.

The chain is built from TRBV7-3 and TRBJ2-1; D possibly corresponds to TRBD1 (6 bases). V was pared by 2 bases and J by 7 bases, with 9 bases between. Germline V CDR1 and CDR2: SGHTA, FQGTGA. The CDR3 length is 13 residues. CDR3 sequence reads: CASSLDRINEQFF. The CDR3 nucleotides are TGTGCCAGCAGCTTAGACAGGATAAATGAGCAGTTCTTC.

This clonotype showed up many times. This sequence joins TRBV6-5 and TRBJ2-2, with TRBD2 matching 14 bases. The CDR3 is 16 amino acids. V gave up 6 bases and J gave up 5 bases; unmatched junction bases: 5. CDR1 and CDR2 from the germline V gene are MNHEY and SVGAGI. CDR3 sequence: CASRTRLAGGTGELFF. In DNA, the CDR3 is TGTGCCAGCAGGACCCGACTAGCGGGAGGGACCGGGGAGCTGTTTTTT.

This clonotype was found a few times. The chain joins TRBV7-2 to TRBJ2-5, with D tentatively TRBD1 or TRBD2 (6 bases each). This CDR3 has 15 amino acids. Trimming pared 4 bases from V and 4 bases from J, leaving 16 bases between. Per germline, CDR1 SGHTA and CDR2 FQGNSA. The DNA for the CDR3 is TGTGCCAGCAGCTCCCAATGGGGGGCCGGAGAGACCCAGTACTTC. Translating gives CASSSQWGAGETQYF.

This clonotype was counted ten times or more. The chain uses TRBV5-6 and TRBJ2-3; D assignment may be TRBD1 or TRBD2 (6 bases each). Germline CDR1 SGHDT, CDR2 YYEEEE. V lost 4 bases and J 1 base, leaving 16 bases between the germline ends. The CDR3 loop spans 16 amino acids. The CDR3 DNA reads as TGTGCCAGCAGCAACGTCGGGGGCTGGGGCACAGATACGCAGTATTTT. Protein sequence: CASSNVGGWGTDTQYF. Using reference TRBV5-6 and TRBJ2-3 for the parts outside the CDR3, the full variable domain is DAGVTQSPTHLIKTRGQQVTLRCSPKSGHDTVSWYQQALGQGPQFIFQYYEEEERQRGNFPDRFSGHQFPNYSSELNVNALLLGDSALYLCASSNVGGWGTDTQYFGPGTRLTVL.

This clonotype was recorded once. The rearrangement joins TRBV5-1 to TRBJ1-1; TRBD1 might be the D (5 bases). V gave up 2 bases and J gave up 2 bases, with 13 bases separating them. Germline V CDR1 and CDR2: SGHRS, YFSETQ. This CDR3 region has 15 residues. This chain's CDR3 is CASSFTTGGNTEAFF. The CDR3 region has the DNA TGCGCCAGCAGCTTTACGACGGGGGGTAACACTGAAGCTTTCTTT.

This clonotype has only a few counts. V is TRBV24-1 and J is TRBJ2-1, with 14 bases that match TRBD2. CDR1 is KGHDR and CDR2 is SFDVKD in the germline V gene. This CDR3 has 18 residues. The trim removed 3 bases at V and 6 bases at J, leaving 9 bases unmatched. The CDR3 region has the DNA TGTGCCACCAGTGATAGCTCCGGGACTAGCGGGAGTCGCAATGAGCAGTTCTTC. Residues: CATSDSSGTSGSRNEQFF.

The chain couples TRBV20-1 to TRBJ2-2; D not certain. Germline CDR1 is DFQATT and CDR2 is SNEGSKA (reference sequence). The CDR3 loop spans 13 amino acids. The V end lost 2 bases, the J end lost 2 bases, and 6 bases lay between the germline ends. The CDR3 loop is CSARLPNTGELFF. The CDR3 bases are TGCAGTGCTAGATTGCCTAACACCGGGGAGCTGTTTTTT.